These T cell receptor beta chains were read from a single sample in a study of cytomegalovirus exposure and HLA in healthy donors. This table comes from immunoSEQ multiplex PCR, and its TCRdb copy is limited to in-frame clones, with some not included. Recorded for this sample: approximately 80,000 clones. The specimen was PBMCs. The receptor source for this set is a woman aged 30 to 39 in good health and CMV-seronegative. CDR3s include the opening cysteine and the closing phenylalanine or tryptophan. Fields, in order: CDR3 DNA, CDR3 protein, J gene, D gene, CDR3 length, V gene. A D gene is named only where the DNA matches it firmly.

CDR3 DNA: TGTGCCAGCAGTTCAACCGGGAGGCCATCCCAAGAGACCCAGTACTTC
CDR3 protein: CASSSTGRPSQETQYF
J gene: TRBJ2-5
D gene: TRBD2
CDR3 length: 16
V gene: TRBV4-2

CDR3 DNA: TGTGCCAGCAGCTCCGGGACAGGACCAACAGGCTACACCTTC
CDR3 protein: CASSSGTGPTGYTF
J gene: TRBJ1-2
D gene: TRBD1
CDR3 length: 14
V gene: TRBV5-5

CDR3 DNA: TGCGCCAGCAGCTTGGAGTCCATGGGGGCGCAGTCCTACGAGCAGTACTTC
CDR3 protein: CASSLESMGAQSYEQYF
J gene: TRBJ2-7
D gene: NA
CDR3 length: 17
V gene: TRBV5-1

CDR3 DNA: TGTGCCATCAGCCGGGACATCTCTCGAGAGACCCAGTACTTC
CDR3 protein: CAISRDISRETQYF
J gene: TRBJ2-5
D gene: NA
CDR3 length: 14
V gene: TRBV10-3

CDR3 DNA: TGTGCCAGTAGCCAGATCTGGGGCAGTTCTGGAAACACCATATATTTT
CDR3 protein: CASSQIWGSSGNTIYF
J gene: TRBJ1-3
D gene: NA
CDR3 length: 16
V gene: TRBV19

CDR3 DNA: TGTGCCAGCAGTGAAGGGACTAGCGGCTCCTACGAGCAGTACTTC
CDR3 protein: CASSEGTSGSYEQYF
J gene: TRBJ2-7
D gene: TRBD2
CDR3 length: 15
V gene: TRBV6-1

CDR3 DNA: TGCGCCAGTCACGACAGGGTGTCGACCGGGGAGCTGTTTTTT
CDR3 protein: CASHDRVSTGELFF
J gene: TRBJ2-2
D gene: TRBD1
CDR3 length: 14
V gene: TRBV5-1

CDR3 DNA: TGCAGCGTACGAACAGGGATTACTGAAGCTTTCTTT
CDR3 protein: CSVRTGITEAFF
J gene: TRBJ1-1
D gene: NA
CDR3 length: 12
V gene: TRBV29-1

CDR3 DNA: TGTGCCTGGAGTCGACTTAGGGACTCGACAGGGCCCGCGTATGGCTACACCTTC
CDR3 protein: CAWSRLRDSTGPAYGYTF
J gene: TRBJ1-2
D gene: TRBD1
CDR3 length: 18
V gene: TRBV30

CDR3 DNA: TGCAGCGTTGAAAAGGGGGGGGCCGGGACTGAAGCTTTCTTT
CDR3 protein: CSVEKGGAGTEAFF
J gene: TRBJ1-1
D gene: NA
CDR3 length: 14
V gene: TRBV29-1

CDR3 DNA: TGCGCCAGCAGTCGTCAGGGGGTCGACGCTCCCTACGAGCAGTACTTC
CDR3 protein: CASSRQGVDAPYEQYF
J gene: TRBJ2-7
D gene: TRBD1
CDR3 length: 16
V gene: TRBV5-1

CDR3 DNA: NA
CDR3 protein: CASSQVVGRGATGWYF
J gene: TRBJ2-3
D gene: NA
CDR3 length: 16
V gene: TRBV4-2

CDR3 DNA: TGTGCCAGCCGGGACAGGGGGCGGCTCAACTATGGCTACACCTTC
CDR3 protein: CASRDRGRLNYGYTF
J gene: TRBJ1-2
D gene: TRBD1
CDR3 length: 15
V gene: TRBV6-1

CDR3 DNA: TGTGCCAGCAGCTTAGGGGAGTCCTCCTACAATGAGCAGTTCTTC
CDR3 protein: CASSLGESSYNEQFF
J gene: TRBJ2-1
D gene: NA
CDR3 length: 15
V gene: TRBV7-9

CDR3 DNA: TGCGCCAGCAGCCCGAGTACAAGGGGTAATCAGCCCCAGCATTTT
CDR3 protein: CASSPSTRGNQPQHF
J gene: TRBJ1-5
D gene: NA
CDR3 length: 15
V gene: TRBV4-1

CDR3 DNA: TGTGCCAGCAGTTTATCAGGGGGTAATTCACCCCTCCACTTT
CDR3 protein: CASSLSGGNSPLHF
J gene: TRBJ1-6
D gene: NA
CDR3 length: 14
V gene: TRBV27

CDR3 DNA: TGTGCCAGCAGTTACTCGAAAACGGGCTACGAGCAGTACTTC
CDR3 protein: CASSYSKTGYEQYF
J gene: TRBJ2-7
D gene: NA
CDR3 length: 14
V gene: TRBV6-5

CDR3 DNA: TGTGCCAGCAGTGAAGTCTATGGGGGCAGGGACACTGAAGCTTTCTTT
CDR3 protein: CASSEVYGGRDTEAFF
J gene: TRBJ1-1
D gene: NA
CDR3 length: 16
V gene: TRBV25-1

CDR3 DNA: TGTGCCAGCACCGGAGTTCCCCCTTATGGCTACACCTTC
CDR3 protein: CASTGVPPYGYTF
J gene: TRBJ1-2
D gene: NA
CDR3 length: 13
V gene: TRBV28

CDR3 DNA: TGTGCCAGCAGCCGACAGGGTCTTTACGAGCAGTACTTC
CDR3 protein: CASSRQGLYEQYF
J gene: TRBJ2-7
D gene: TRBD1
CDR3 length: 13
V gene: TRBV5-6

CDR3 DNA: TGCGCCAGCAGCTTGGCCGGACAGGGGAAGGGTGAAGCTTTCTTT
CDR3 protein: CASSLAGQGKGEAFF
J gene: TRBJ1-1
D gene: TRBD1
CDR3 length: 15
V gene: TRBV5-1

CDR3 DNA: TGCGCCAGCGGAGAGGGCTTCTCTGGAAACACCATATATTTT
CDR3 protein: CASGEGFSGNTIYF
J gene: TRBJ1-3
D gene: NA
CDR3 length: 14
V gene: TRBV5-1

CDR3 DNA: TGTGCCAGCAGTTCCGGGACAGGGAGAAGAGAGACCCAGTACTTC
CDR3 protein: CASSSGTGRRETQYF
J gene: TRBJ2-5
D gene: TRBD1
CDR3 length: 15
V gene: TRBV5-6

CDR3 DNA: TGTGCCAGCAGTTCCCTCCGTCGGAGGGAATATGGCTACACCTTC
CDR3 protein: CASSSLRRREYGYTF
J gene: TRBJ1-2
D gene: NA
CDR3 length: 15
V gene: TRBV6-7

CDR3 DNA: TGCGCCAGCAGTCAAGGGGCTCCCTCTTACGAGCAGTACTTC
CDR3 protein: CASSQGAPSYEQYF
J gene: TRBJ2-7
D gene: NA
CDR3 length: 14
V gene: TRBV10-1

CDR3 DNA: TGCGCCAGCAGCCAAGCCGGGACAGCAGGACTGCAGTTCTTC
CDR3 protein: CASSQAGTAGLQFF
J gene: TRBJ2-1
D gene: TRBD1
CDR3 length: 14
V gene: TRBV4-1

CDR3 DNA: TGTGCCAGCTCACAAGCTCCGAATGCTGAAGCTTTCTTT
CDR3 protein: CASSQAPNAEAFF
J gene: TRBJ1-1
D gene: NA
CDR3 length: 13
V gene: TRBV18

CDR3 DNA: TGTGCCAGTTCCCCTTTACAGGGTGGGACTGAAGCTTTCTTT
CDR3 protein: CASSPLQGGTEAFF
J gene: TRBJ1-1
D gene: NA
CDR3 length: 14
V gene: TRBV9

CDR3 DNA: TGCGCCAGCAGGAGGGACATAGGGGACTACGAGCAGTACTTC
CDR3 protein: CASRRDIGDYEQYF
J gene: TRBJ2-7
D gene: NA
CDR3 length: 14
V gene: TRBV5-1

CDR3 DNA: TGTGCCAGCAGTGAGTCGGGGGGGCGGGGTGAGCAGTTCTTC
CDR3 protein: CASSESGGRGEQFF
J gene: TRBJ2-1
D gene: TRBD2
CDR3 length: 14
V gene: TRBV2